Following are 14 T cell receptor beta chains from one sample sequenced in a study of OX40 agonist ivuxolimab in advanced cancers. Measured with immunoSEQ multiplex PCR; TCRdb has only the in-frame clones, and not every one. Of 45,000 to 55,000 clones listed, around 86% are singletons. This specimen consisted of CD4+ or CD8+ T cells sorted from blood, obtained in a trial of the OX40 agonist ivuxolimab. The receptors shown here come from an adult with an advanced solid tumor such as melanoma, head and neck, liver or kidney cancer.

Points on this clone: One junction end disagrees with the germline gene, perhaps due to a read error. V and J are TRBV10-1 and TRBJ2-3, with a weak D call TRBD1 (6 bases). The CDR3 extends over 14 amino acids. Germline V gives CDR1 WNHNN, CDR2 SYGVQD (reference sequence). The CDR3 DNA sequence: TGCGCCAGCAGTGATGGCAGGGGCACATATACGCAGTATTTT. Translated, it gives CASSDGRGTYTQYF.

As DNA, the CDR3 is TGTGCCAGCAGTTACTCTAAGGGGGACACTGAAGCTTTCTTT. It is translated as CASSYSKGDTEAFF. This sequence joins TRBV6-6 and TRBJ1-1, with D possibly being TRBD1 (6 bases). Deletions cut 0 bases from V and 3 bases from J, with 8 bases between. CDR3 length equals 14 residues. Germline V gene lookup returns CDR1 MNHNY and CDR2 SVGAGI (reference sequence).

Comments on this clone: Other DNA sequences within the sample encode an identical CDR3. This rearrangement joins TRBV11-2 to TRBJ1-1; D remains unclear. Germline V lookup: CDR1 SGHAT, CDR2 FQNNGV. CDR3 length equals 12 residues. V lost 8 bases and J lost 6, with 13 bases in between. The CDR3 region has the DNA TGTGCCAGCGTAGGGCTTGGGGCTGAAGCTTTCTTT. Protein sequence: CASVGLGAEAFF. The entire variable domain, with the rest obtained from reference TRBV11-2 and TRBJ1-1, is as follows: EAGVAQSPRYKIIEKRQSVAFWCNPISGHATLYWYQQILGQGPKLLIQFQNNGVVDDSQLPKDRFSAERLKGVDSTLKIQPAKLEDSAVYLCASVGLGAEAFFGQGTRLTVV.

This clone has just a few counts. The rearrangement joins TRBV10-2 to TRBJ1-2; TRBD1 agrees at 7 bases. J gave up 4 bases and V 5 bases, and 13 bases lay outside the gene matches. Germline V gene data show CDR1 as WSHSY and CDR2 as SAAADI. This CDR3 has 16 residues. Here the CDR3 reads CASSPAGTALLYGYTF. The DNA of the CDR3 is TGCGCCAGCAGTCCTGCCGGGACAGCTTTACTCTATGGCTACACCTTC.

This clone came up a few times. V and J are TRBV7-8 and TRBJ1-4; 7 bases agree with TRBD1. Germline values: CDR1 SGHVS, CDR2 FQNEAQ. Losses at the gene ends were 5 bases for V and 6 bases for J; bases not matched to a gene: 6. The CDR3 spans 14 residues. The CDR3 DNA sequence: TGTGCCAGCAGCCCGGGGACAGCCCATGAAAAACTGTTTTTT. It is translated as CASSPGTAHEKLFF.

The CDR3 nucleotides are TGTGCCAGCAGCTTTCCAGGGGATGGCTACACCTTC. This translates into CASSFPGDGYTF. The chain joins TRBV6-1 to TRBJ1-2; maybe TRBD1 (6 bases). The CDR3 is made up of 12 amino acids. Trimming cost V 6 bases and J 6 bases, with 11 bases left between them. Germline lookup yields CDR1 MNHNS and CDR2 SASEGT.

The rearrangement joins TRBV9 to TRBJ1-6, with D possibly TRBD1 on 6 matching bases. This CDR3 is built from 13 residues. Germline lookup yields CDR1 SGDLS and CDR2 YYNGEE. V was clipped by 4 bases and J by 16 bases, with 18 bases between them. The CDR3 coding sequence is TGTGCCAGCAGCCCCTACGAGGGGGATCTACTCCACTTT. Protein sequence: CASSPYEGDLLHF.

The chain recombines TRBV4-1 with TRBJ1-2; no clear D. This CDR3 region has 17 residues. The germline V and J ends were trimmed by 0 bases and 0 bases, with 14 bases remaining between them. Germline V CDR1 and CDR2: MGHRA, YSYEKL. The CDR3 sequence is CASSQDRAATSNYGYTF. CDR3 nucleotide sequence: TGCGCCAGCAGCCAAGATAGGGCAGCAACTTCTAACTATGGCTACACCTTC.

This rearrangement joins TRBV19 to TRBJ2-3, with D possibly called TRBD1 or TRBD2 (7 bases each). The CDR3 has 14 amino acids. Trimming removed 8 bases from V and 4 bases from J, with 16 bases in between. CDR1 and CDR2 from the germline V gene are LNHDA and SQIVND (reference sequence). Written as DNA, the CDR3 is TGTGCCAGTTCCCCAGGGGGGGTTTCAGATACGCAGTATTTT. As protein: CASSPGGVSDTQYF.

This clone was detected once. CDR3 sequence: CASRRQSEQPQHF. The DNA of the CDR3 is TGTGCCAGCAGGCGGCAGTCAGAGCAGCCCCAGCATTTT. The chain links TRBV5-6 to TRBJ1-5, with D uncertain. The CDR3 has 13 residues. V lost 5 bases, J lost 7 bases, and 13 bases lay in between. Germline CDR1 reads SGHDT; CDR2 reads YYEEEE.

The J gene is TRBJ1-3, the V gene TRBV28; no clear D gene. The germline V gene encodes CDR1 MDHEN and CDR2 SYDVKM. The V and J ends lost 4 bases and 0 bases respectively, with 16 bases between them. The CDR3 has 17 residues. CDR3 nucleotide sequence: TGTGCCAGCAGTTCCCTTATTGGCCGGGACTCTGGAAACACCATATATTTT. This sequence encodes CASSSLIGRDSGNTIYF.

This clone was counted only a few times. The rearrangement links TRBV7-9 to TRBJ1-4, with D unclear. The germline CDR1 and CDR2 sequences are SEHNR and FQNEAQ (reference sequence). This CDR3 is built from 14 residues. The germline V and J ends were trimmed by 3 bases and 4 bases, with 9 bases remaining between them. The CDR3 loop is CASSLGSFNEKLFF. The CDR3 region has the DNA TGTGCCAGCAGCTTGGGCAGTTTTAATGAAAAACTGTTTTTT.

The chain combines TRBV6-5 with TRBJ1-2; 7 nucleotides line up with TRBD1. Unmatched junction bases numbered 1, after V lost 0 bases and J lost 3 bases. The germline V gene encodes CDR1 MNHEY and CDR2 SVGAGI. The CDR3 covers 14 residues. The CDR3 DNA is TGTGCCAGCAGTTACTCGGGACAGTACTATGGCTACACCTTC. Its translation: CASSYSGQYYGYTF.

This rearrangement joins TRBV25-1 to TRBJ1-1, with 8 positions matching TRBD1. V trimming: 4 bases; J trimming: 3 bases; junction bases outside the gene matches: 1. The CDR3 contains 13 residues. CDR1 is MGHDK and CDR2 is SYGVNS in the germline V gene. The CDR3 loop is CASSGQGYTEAFF. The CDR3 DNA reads TGTGCCAGCAGTGGACAGGGGTACACTGAAGCTTTCTTT. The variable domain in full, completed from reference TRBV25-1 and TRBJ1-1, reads EADIYQTPRYLVIGTGKKITLECSQTMGHDKMYWYQQDPGMELHLIHYSYGVNSTEKGDLSSESTVSRIRTEHFPLTLESARPSHTSQYLCASSGQGYTEAFFGQGTRLTVV.